The 23 T cell receptor beta chains listed next were all sequenced from one sample in a study of T cell changes during pregnancy in multiple sclerosis. Repertoires were generated with immunoSEQ multiplex PCR, while TCRdb's copy carries only in-frame clones and drops some. The sample consists of about 40,000 clones, around 90% of them appearing once. Material: CD4+ T cells from peripheral blood mononuclear cells, obtained in the third trimester of pregnancy. Receptors originate from a female donor with multiple sclerosis, enrolled in a pregnancy study.

With regard to this clone: The DNA is left out, because the CDR3 cannot be placed on it with certainty; the CDR3 is given as TCRdb lists it. This chain uses TRBV28 with TRBJ1-1; TRBD1 is taken as the D call from the table, unchecked against the DNA. 12 amino acids form the CDR3, both terminal residues included. Germline CDR1 is MDHEN and CDR2 is SYDVKM. CDR3 protein: CASSWGQGNPFF.

The rearrangement uses TRBV20-1 and TRBJ1-3, with unresolved D. Germline-derived CDR1 and CDR2 are DFQATT and SNEGSKA (reference sequence). V lost 6 bases and J lost 0, with 3 bases in between. This CDR3 is 11 amino acids long. DNA of the CDR3: TGCAGTGCCCACTCTGGAAACACCATATATTTT. Translating it yields CSAHSGNTIYF.

This sequence joins TRBV5-1 and TRBJ2-3, with 12 positions matching TRBD2. The length of the CDR3 is 16 residues. Germline values: CDR1 SGHRS, CDR2 YFSETQ. The ends lost 4 bases at V and 0 bases at J; junction bases unmatched: 3. CDR3 region: CASSTSGRPSTDTQYF. CDR3 sequence (DNA): TGCGCCAGCAGCACTAGCGGGAGGCCTAGCACAGATACGCAGTATTTT. The variable domain in full, completed from reference TRBV5-1 and TRBJ2-3, reads KAGVTQTPRYLIKTRGQQVTLSCSPISGHRSVSWYQQTPGQGLQFLFEYFSETQRNKGNFPGRFSGRQFSNSRSEMNVSTLELGDSALYLCASSTSGRPSTDTQYFGPGTRLTVL.

This chain uses TRBV27 with TRBJ2-1; 15 nucleotides align to TRBD2. Trimming at V came to 10 bases and at J to 13 bases, leaving 17 bases not matched to a gene. This CDR3 is built from 16 residues. Germline lookup yields CDR1 MNHEY and CDR2 SMNVEV (reference sequence). As DNA, the CDR3 is TGTGCCACCTCAGGACTAGCGGGAGGGTCTGCGGGAACTCAGTTCTTC. Translated, it gives CATSGLAGGSAGTQFF.

CDR3 loop: CASSPGQAWTDTQYF. The CDR3 nucleotides read TGTGCCAGCTCACCTGGGCAGGCTTGGACAGATACGCAGTATTTT. The genes are TRBV18 and TRBJ2-3; D unclear. Germline CDR1 reads KGHSH; CDR2 reads LQKENI. Deletions cut 3 bases from V and 3 bases from J, with 13 bases between. This CDR3 region has 15 residues.

This chain joins TRBV14 and TRBJ1-2; D ambiguous. With 4 bases removed from V and 2 bases from J, the gap between germline ends came to 5 bases. This CDR3 contains 12 residues. Germline V CDR1 and CDR2: SGHDN, FVKESK. In nucleotides, the CDR3 is TGTGCCAGCAGCCCCCAAAACTATGGCTACACCTTC. Encoded protein: CASSPQNYGYTF.

This clone ranks as medium-sized. The V gene is TRBV11-2, the J gene TRBJ2-2, with D unresolved. The germline V and J ends were trimmed by 0 bases and 5 bases, with 4 bases remaining between them. Looked up from germline, CDR1 is SGHAT and CDR2 is FQNNGV. There are 13 residues in the CDR3. CDR3 sequence reads: CASSLDRTGELFF. In nucleotides, the CDR3 is TGTGCCAGCAGCTTAGATCGTACCGGGGAGCTGTTTTTT.

This clone is a singleton in its sample. The chain recombines TRBV11-2 with TRBJ2-7, with TRBD2 identical over 9 bases. The CDR3 length is 16 residues. Germline CDR1 is SGHAT and CDR2 is FQNNGV. With V trimmed by 5 bases and J by 6 bases, 14 bases remained unmatched. CDR3 DNA: TGTGCCAGCAGCGCGGGAGTAGCGGGAGAAGGGGCCGAGCAGTACTTC. Translation: CASSAGVAGEGAEQYF.

This rearrangement joins TRBV5-8 to TRBJ1-2; D gene unclear. V lost 6 bases and J 8 bases, leaving 11 bases between the germline ends. CDR1 and CDR2 from the germline V gene are SGHTS and YDEGEE. The CDR3 is 11 amino acids. Here the CDR3 DNA reads TGTGCCAGCATCCGCCGTGAGGGCTACACCTTC. It is translated as CASIRREGYTF.

The J gene is TRBJ2-3, the V gene TRBV19, with 9 nucleotides matching TRBD1. J lost 7 bases, V lost 5 bases, and 13 bases had no gene match. Germline V CDR1 and CDR2: LNHDA, SQIVND (reference sequence). The CDR3 runs to 16 residues. The CDR3, as DNA: TGTGCCAGTAGTGTCCCGACCCGGGACAGGGTAAATACGCAGTATTTT. This codes for CASSVPTRDRVNTQYF.

CDR3 nucleotide sequence: TGTGCCAGCAGCCCAGGGACAGGGGTTAACACCGGGGAGCTGTTTTTT. Translated: CASSPGTGVNTGELFF. The rearrangement uses TRBV5-4 and TRBJ2-2, with 10 bases identical to TRBD1. The CDR3 extends over 16 amino acids. Germline V gives CDR1 SGHNT, CDR2 YYREEE (reference sequence). Trimming cost V 4 bases and J 2 bases; bases outside gene matches: 5.

This chain links TRBV4-1 with TRBJ1-1, with a tentative D call TRBD1 (5 bases). Germline V gene sequence: CDR1 MGHRA, CDR2 YSYEKL. CDR3 size: 15 residues. The V end lost 4 bases, the J end lost 0 bases, and 12 bases lay between the germline ends. This CDR3 is CASSLSGGLNTEAFF. The CDR3 region has the DNA TGCGCCAGCAGCCTCTCGGGGGGACTGAACACTGAAGCTTTCTTT.

V usage is TRBV10-2 and J usage is TRBJ2-5; 7 bases match TRBD1. The CDR3 is made up of 15 amino acids. V lost 3 bases to trimming and J lost 2 bases; unmatched junction nucleotides: 6. Germline CDR1 reads WSHSY; CDR2 reads SAAADI. Here the CDR3 reads CASSDLGRGQETQYF. CDR3 DNA sequence: TGCGCCAGCAGTGACCTGGGCAGGGGGCAAGAGACCCAGTACTTC.

The chain combines TRBV7-2 with TRBJ2-1; 16 bases are shared with TRBD2. J gave up 7 bases and V 5 bases, and 8 bases lay outside the gene matches. The CDR3 loop spans 17 amino acids. Germline V gene sequence: CDR1 SGHTA, CDR2 FQGNSA. Here the CDR3 DNA reads TGTGCCAGCAGCCTGGGACTAGCGGGAGGGGCCGGAAATGAGCAGTTCTTC. Protein product: CASSLGLAGGAGNEQFF. The complete variable domain, with remaining parts taken from reference TRBV7-2 and TRBJ2-1, reads GAGVSQSPSNKVTEKGKDVELRCDPISGHTALYWYRQSLGQGLEFLIYFQGNSAPDKSGLPSDRFSAERTGGSVSTLTIQRTQQEDSAVYLCASSLGLAGGAGNEQFFGPGTRLTVL.

J is TRBJ1-2 and V is TRBV20-1, with TRBD1 as a possible D gene (5 bases). The V gene lost 6 bases and the J gene lost 6 bases, with 11 bases spanning the gap. CDR3 length: 11 residues. Germline-derived CDR1 and CDR2 are DFQATT and SNEGSKA (reference sequence). The DNA of the CDR3 is TGCAGTGCCCGGAAGGGGAATGGCTACACCTTC. This encodes CSARKGNGYTF.

The J gene is TRBJ2-2, the V gene TRBV5-1, with TRBD2 matching over 10 bases. CDR1 and CDR2 from the germline V gene are SGHRS and YFSETQ. The CDR3 length is 17 residues. With V trimmed by 0 bases and J by 6 bases, 8 bases remained unmatched. The CDR3 DNA is TGCGCCAGCAGCTTGGCCGCTAGCGGGAGTGTAGCCGGGGAGCTGTTTTTT. It encodes CASSLAASGSVAGELFF.

The chain uses TRBV18 and TRBJ2-7, with a possible D match to TRBD2 (5 bases). Germline loops: CDR1 KGHSH, CDR2 LQKENI. The CDR3 length is 14 residues. V was cut by 2 bases and J by 3 bases, with 11 bases left in between. The CDR3 loop is CASSPEEGSYEQYF. CDR3 nucleotide sequence: TGTGCCAGCTCACCAGAAGAGGGAAGCTACGAGCAGTACTTC. Drawing the rest from reference TRBV18 and TRBJ2-7, the complete variable domain is NAGVMQNPRHLVRRRGQEARLRCSPMKGHSHVYWYRQLPEEGLKFMVYLQKENIIDESGMPKERFSAEFPKEGPSILRIQQVVRGDSAAYFCASSPEEGSYEQYFGPGTRLTVT.

CDR3 sequence (DNA): TGTGCCAGCAGCCAACCGGGAGAGGGCACAGATACGCAGTATTTT. This encodes CASSQPGEGTDTQYF. The chain has TRBV4-2 and TRBJ2-3, with D possibly matching TRBD2 (6 bases). The CDR3 sequence is 15 residues long. V dropped 2 bases and J dropped 1 base, with 10 bases sitting between them. Germline V gene lookup returns CDR1 LGHNA and CDR2 YNFKEQ.

V gene TRBV21-1 combines with J gene TRBJ2-7; the table's D gene call, TRBD2, was not cross checked with the DNA. TRBV21-1 has pseudogene status. This CDR3 comprises 16 residues. The CDR3 DNA sequence: TGTGCCAGCAGCAGCAGTCTAGCGGGTTTTTACTACGAGCAGTACTTC. This translates into CASSSSLAGFYYEQYF.

The rearrangement links TRBV2 to TRBJ2-7, with D unclear. Germline-derived CDR1 and CDR2 are SNHLY and FYNNEI. The V gene lost 4 bases and the J gene lost 3 bases, with 7 bases spanning the gap. This CDR3 contains 12 residues. Here the CDR3 DNA reads TGTGCCAGCAGTGCAACTAACTACGAGCAGTACTTC. This sequence encodes CASSATNYEQYF. Using reference TRBV2 and TRBJ2-7 for the parts outside the CDR3, the full variable domain is EPEVTQTPSHQVTQMGQEVILRCVPISNHLYFYWYRQILGQKVEFLVSFYNNEISEKSEIFDDQFSVERPDGSNFTLKIRSTKLEDSAMYFCASSATNYEQYFGPGTRLTVT.

The CDR3 coding sequence is TGTGCCAGCAGTCCCCTGGACAGGGTTGGCACTGAAGCTTTCTTT. It specifies CASSPLDRVGTEAFF. This chain uses TRBV27 with TRBJ1-1, with 8 bases identical to TRBD1. This CDR3 is 15 amino acids long. CDR1 and CDR2 from the germline V gene are MNHEY and SMNVEV (reference sequence). Losses at the gene ends were 5 bases for V and 4 bases for J; bases not matched to a gene: 9.

This rearrangement joins TRBV18 to TRBJ2-3, with D perhaps matching TRBD2 (5 bases). V gave up 6 bases and J gave up 6 bases, with 16 bases separating them. CDR3 length equals 14 residues. Germline CDR1 KGHSH, CDR2 LQKENI. The CDR3 is CASSEGSSRDTQYF. CDR3 coding DNA: TGTGCCAGCTCCGAAGGGTCTAGCCGGGATACGCAGTATTTT.

This chain's CDR3 is CASSLTRTGNQPQHF. The CDR3 nucleotides read TGTGCCAGCAGTCTTACCAGGACAGGGAATCAGCCCCAGCATTTT. The chain couples TRBV7-6 to TRBJ1-5, with TRBD1 identical over 8 bases. From germline, CDR1 is SGHVS and CDR2 FNYEAQ. This CDR3 is 15 amino acids long. J gave up 4 bases and V 6 bases, and 8 bases lay outside the gene matches. Combining the CDR3 with reference TRBV7-6 and TRBJ1-5 gives the whole variable domain GAGVSQSPRYKVTKRGQDVALRCDPISGHVSLYWYRQALGQGPEFLTYFNYEAQQDKSGLPNDRFSAERPEGSISTLTIQRTEQRDSAMYRCASSLTRTGNQPQHFGDGTRLSIL.